This is a list of T cell receptor beta chains from one sample in a study of blood T cell repertoires in COVID-19. The method was immunoSEQ multiplex PCR; TCRdb's version includes in-frame clones alone and lacks a portion of them. This sample yields around 140,000 clones, of which around 82% are seen a single time; over 12% belongs to the top ten. The sample was peripheral blood. These TCRs come from a human donor with acute or convalescent COVID-19. The donor label of this sample is uncertain. CDR3s include the opening cysteine and the closing phenylalanine or tryptophan. D genes are given only for firm matches. Clone size is shown for a subset of rows, as once, few, many or a class of expanded clone.

v_gene	abundance	d_gene	j_gene	CDR3aa	CDR3nt
TRBV5-6	few	NA	TRBJ2-5	CASSNPSGGETQYF	TGTGCCAGCAGCAACCCCTCGGGGGGCGAGACCCAGTACTTC
TRBV28	NA	TRBD1	TRBJ2-4	CASSTVLGQGIAKNIQYF	TGTGCCAGCAGCACAGTTTTAGGACAGGGGATAGCCAAAAACATTCAGTACTTC
TRBV2	NA	TRBD1	TRBJ2-2	CAGHTGVHRTGELFF	TGTGCCGGACACACAGGGGTACACCGCACCGGGGAGCTGTTTTTT
TRBV7-2	few	TRBD2	TRBJ2-3	CASSLGSGDYQYF	TGTGCCAGCAGCCTGGGGAGCGGGGATTACCAGTATTTT
TRBV3-1/TRBV3-2	few	NA	TRBJ1-2	CASSQNRGSSLYGYTF	TGTGCCAGCAGCCAAAATAGAGGATCCTCCCTCTATGGCTACACCTTC
TRBV7-2	NA	NA	TRBJ2-4	CASSSRRGNIQYF	TGTGCCAGCAGCTCCCGTAGAGGGAACATTCAGTACTTC
TRBV7-3	NA	NA	TRBJ2-6	CASSLSRNEGANVLTF	TGTGCCAGCAGCTTATCGCGGAATGAGGGGGCCAACGTCCTGACTTTC
TRBV19	NA	TRBD2	TRBJ2-7	CASSIGKTSGDQREQYF	TGTGCCAGTAGTATCGGAAAGACTAGCGGGGACCAAAGAGAGCAGTACTTC
TRBV7-9	NA	NA	TRBJ1-1	CASSLVPGLKDTEAFF	TGTGCCAGCAGCTTAGTCCCCGGGTTAAAGGACACTGAAGCTTTCTTT
TRBV30	few	TRBD1	TRBJ1-2	CAWRAGGQGSGYTF	TGTGCCTGGAGGGCGGGGGGACAGGGATCTGGCTACACCTTC
TRBV7-2	NA	NA	TRBJ1-2	CASSSDIQARYTF	TGTGCCAGCAGCTCAGATATACAGGCGAGGTACACCTTC
TRBV12-3/TRBV12-4	NA	TRBD1	TRBJ1-1	CASSHDDRGRAFF	TGTGCCAGCAGCCACGACGACAGGGGACGAGCTTTCTTT
TRBV6-1	NA	TRBD1	TRBJ2-2	CASADRDTGELFF	TGTGCCAGCGCCGACAGGGACACCGGGGAGCTGTTTTTT
TRBV7-9	NA	NA	TRBJ1-1	CASSPRVGKNTEAFF	TGTGCCAGCAGCCCCCGAGTCGGGAAGAACACTGAAGCTTTCTTT
TRBV19	NA	NA	TRBJ1-2	CASSIRPGLGYTF	TGTGCCAGTAGTATTCGCCCCGGTTTGGGCTACACCTTC
TRBV7-8	NA	TRBD1	TRBJ1-5	CASSGGQVSQPQHF	TGTGCCAGCAGCGGGGGACAGGTTTCTCAGCCCCAGCATTTT
TRBV5-4	NA	NA	TRBJ2-1	CASSSPKGEKLKLPFF	TGTGCCAGCAGCTCCCCCAAGGGGGAAAAGCTCAAACTACCCTTCTTC
TRBV9	once	TRBD1	TRBJ1-2	CASSGGQNYGYTF	TGTGCCAGCAGCGGGGGACAGAACTATGGCTACACCTTC
TRBV19	NA	NA	TRBJ1-1	CASSIPGPSMNTEAFF	TGTGCCAGTAGTATCCCAGGGCCGTCCATGAACACTGAAGCTTTCTTT
TRBV6-2/TRBV6-3	NA	NA	TRBJ1-3	CASSYAGNLGRTGNTIYF	TGTGCCAGCAGTTACGCCGGGAACCTGGGGAGGACCGGAAACACCATATATTTT
TRBV5-4	NA	TRBD2	TRBJ2-1	CASSVPLAGRGDEQFF	TGTGCCAGCAGCGTCCCCCTAGCGGGGCGTGGGGATGAGCAGTTCTTC
TRBV30	once	NA	TRBJ1-2	CAWNPLTVYGYTF	TGTGCCTGGAACCCCCTCACAGTCTATGGCTACACCTTC
TRBV19	NA	NA	TRBJ1-4	CASKEGRPATNEKLFF	TGTGCCAGTAAGGAGGGGCGCCCTGCAACTAATGAAAAACTGTTTTTT
TRBV4-3	NA	TRBD1	TRBJ1-2	CASSQESRGWWDYGYTF	TGCGCCAGCAGCCAAGAATCCAGGGGGTGGTGGGACTATGGCTACACCTTC
TRBV10-3	NA	NA	TRBJ1-2	CAIRAQDFYGYTF	TGTGCCATCAGGGCACAGGATTTCTATGGCTACACCTTC
TRBV6-5	few	TRBD1	TRBJ1-2	CASSLPGQGGGYTF	TGTGCCAGCAGTCTCCCGGGACAGGGGGGAGGCTACACCTTC